These 24 T cell receptor beta chains originate from one sample sequenced in a study of cytomegalovirus exposure and HLA in healthy donors. With 60 Vbeta and 13 Jbeta primers, the PCR was carried out. Assay used: immunoSEQ multiplex PCR; TCRdb lists only in-frame clones, some missing. The sample consists of over 50,000 clones, approximately 83% of them appearing once. The sample was PBMCs. Receptors were obtained from a man aged 35 to 55 in good health and CMV-seronegative.

The chain joins TRBV29-1 to TRBJ1-3; D unresolved. CDR3 length equals 12 residues. Per the germline V gene, CDR1 is SQVTM and CDR2 is ANQGSEA. Deletions cut 4 bases from V and 3 bases from J, with 7 bases between. The DNA of the CDR3 is TGCAGCGTTGGTTTAGATGGAAACACCATATATTTT. Translation: CSVGLDGNTIYF.

The CDR3 region is CASRRTRLAGGLAPKQFF. CDR3 DNA sequence: TGTGCCAGCAGAAGGACAAGACTAGCGGGGGGCCTAGCCCCGAAGCAGTTCTTC. The rearrangement uses TRBV28 and TRBJ2-1, with 13 bases that match TRBD2. The CDR3 runs 18 residues. V shed 6 bases, J shed 11 bases, and the junction held 19 bases outside the gene matches. Per the germline V gene, CDR1 is MDHEN and CDR2 is SYDVKM.

The rearrangement joins TRBV19 to TRBJ2-1; D perhaps matches TRBD1 (6 bases). Looked up from germline, CDR1 is LNHDA and CDR2 is SQIVND (reference sequence). V gave up 10 bases and J gave up 7 bases, with 23 bases separating them. The CDR3 spans 15 residues. The CDR3 protein is CATSPRGAPENEQFF. DNA for the CDR3: TGTGCCACCTCACCCAGGGGTGCCCCGGAGAATGAGCAGTTCTTC.

The chain is built from TRBV2 and TRBJ2-5, with a tentative D call TRBD2 (6 bases). Per germline, CDR1 SNHLY and CDR2 FYNNEI. This CDR3 is 16 amino acids long. V was shortened by 2 bases and J by 4 bases, with 17 bases between the two germline ends. CDR3 DNA sequence: TGTGCCAGCAGTGAACCGCGGGGACCAGAGGGAGAGACCCAGTACTTC. Its protein product is CASSEPRGPEGETQYF.

This clone has a handful of counts. The chain couples TRBV19 to TRBJ2-3, with D maybe TRBD1 (6 bases). Per germline, CDR1 LNHDA and CDR2 SQIVND (reference sequence). CDR3 size: 13 residues. The V and J ends lost 7 bases and 3 bases respectively, with 11 bases between them. The CDR3 DNA is TGTGCCAGTACCAAGGGGGTTACAGATACGCAGTATTTT. Encoded protein: CASTKGVTDTQYF.

The chain employs TRBV7-9 and TRBJ2-7, with 9 bases fitting TRBD1. V lost 4 bases to trimming and J lost 5 bases; unmatched junction nucleotides: 15. The CDR3 extends over 17 amino acids. CDR1 and CDR2 (germline): SEHNR, FQNEAQ (reference sequence). The CDR3 loop reads CASSSRHRGLQGDEQYF. Here the CDR3 DNA reads TGTGCCAGCAGCTCCCGTCACAGGGGGCTACAGGGCGACGAGCAGTACTTC.

This rearrangement joins TRBV5-6 to TRBJ1-6; D may be TRBD1 (6 bases). Germline V gene data show CDR1 as SGHDT and CDR2 as YYEEEE. CDR3 length: 18 amino acids. V was cut by 0 bases and J by 5 bases, with 18 bases left in between. The CDR3 bases are TGTGCCAGCAGCTTGGCCCACGGGACAAGGACACATAATTCACCCCTCCACTTT. Protein sequence: CASSLAHGTRTHNSPLHF.

CDR3 nucleotides: TGTGCCAGCAGCGTAGGTCAGGTCTACAATGAGCAGTTCTTC. Amino acids: CASSVGQVYNEQFF. The V call is TRBV9, the J call TRBJ2-1; D is uncertain. V shed 0 bases and J shed 3 bases, with 7 bases lying between them. CDR1 and CDR2 (germline): SGDLS, YYNGEE. The CDR3 runs to 14 residues.

This chain joins TRBV7-8 and TRBJ1-2, with D tentatively TRBD1 (6 bases). Looked up from germline, CDR1 is SGHVS and CDR2 is FQNEAQ. The CDR3 totals 15 residues. Trimming removed 0 bases at V and 4 bases at J, with 12 bases between. CDR3 sequence (DNA): TGTGCCAGCAGCTTAGCTTTAGGCAGGGGCTATGGCTACACCTTC. Its protein product is CASSLALGRGYGYTF.

The chain recombines TRBV7-9 with TRBJ2-7; TRBD1 is a possible D gene (6 bases). V lost 1 base to trimming and J lost 3 bases, with 16 bases between them. Per germline, CDR1 SEHNR and CDR2 FQNEAQ (reference sequence). The CDR3 extends over 16 amino acids. CDR3 loop: CASSLGTPGHRYEQYF. CDR3 nucleotide sequence: TGTGCCAGCAGCTTAGGAACCCCGGGACACCGCTACGAGCAGTACTTC.

V is TRBV5-1 and J is TRBJ2-7, with 10 bases aligning to TRBD2. V was pared by 4 bases and J by 1 base, with 5 bases of the junction left unmatched. Germline V CDR1 and CDR2: SGHRS, YFSETQ. The CDR3 loop spans 15 amino acids. CDR3 sequence: CASSQSGGGSYEQYF. CDR3 sequence (DNA): TGCGCCAGCAGCCAGAGCGGGGGGGGTTCCTACGAGCAGTACTTC.

The chain has TRBV6-6 and TRBJ1-2; 10 nucleotides align to TRBD1. Germline assignment: CDR1 MNHNY and CDR2 SVGAGI (reference sequence). CDR3 length equals 14 residues. After removal of 2 bases from V and 9 bases from J, the junction contained 6 bases not matched to a gene. This CDR3 is CASSYLDRGQSYTF. As DNA, the CDR3 is TGTGCCAGCAGTTACCTTGACAGGGGGCAAAGCTACACCTTC.

The chain recombines TRBV30 with TRBJ1-2, with D unresolved. This CDR3 is 15 amino acids long. V was shortened by 3 bases and J by 0 bases, with 14 bases between the two germline ends. In germline, CDR1 is GTSNPN, CDR2 SVGIG (reference sequence). Here the CDR3 DNA reads TGTGCCTGGAGACTCCCGGGTCTTTCTAACTATGGCTACACCTTC. Its protein is CAWRLPGLSNYGYTF.

This chain links TRBV30 with TRBJ2-1; 9 bases align to TRBD2. This CDR3 has 17 residues. In germline, CDR1 is GTSNPN, CDR2 SVGIG (reference sequence). V lost 1 base and J lost 13; bases outside the gene matches: 20. The CDR3 reads CAWSAAGGPGLGMPQFF. In DNA form, the CDR3 reads TGTGCCTGGAGTGCGGCGGGGGGGCCTGGACTTGGAATGCCCCAGTTCTTC.

In this sample, this clone turned up once. This sequence joins TRBV6-5 and TRBJ2-7, with TRBD2 matching 7 bases. Trimming took 2 bases from V and 1 from J; bases not matched to a gene: 5. The CDR3 spans 15 residues. CDR1 and CDR2 (germline): MNHEY, SVGAGI. The CDR3 here is CASSYGVGRSYEQYV. CDR3 sequence (DNA): TGTGCCAGCAGTTACGGGGTCGGGAGGTCCTACGAGCAGTACGTC.

This clone has just one count. The chain couples TRBV11-2 to TRBJ2-7; 10 nucleotides line up with TRBD2. The CDR3 sequence is 15 residues long. Germline V CDR1 and CDR2: SGHAT, FQNNGV. V was pared by 5 bases and J by 0 bases, with 4 bases of the junction left unmatched. The CDR3 spells CASSPSGGGSYEQYV. CDR3 DNA: TGTGCCAGCAGCCCAAGCGGGGGGGGCTCCTACGAGCAGTACGTC.

V gene TRBV19 combines with J gene TRBJ1-3; the match to TRBD1 covers 9 bases. V was clipped by 5 bases and J by 2 bases; unmatched bases: 7. CDR3 size: 16 residues. Germline V gene lookup returns CDR1 LNHDA and CDR2 SQIVND (reference sequence). Here the CDR3 DNA reads TGTGCCAGTAGTCCCGGGACAGGGTCTGCTGGAAACACCATATATTTT. As protein: CASSPGTGSAGNTIYF. Based on the CDR3 plus reference TRBV19 and TRBJ1-3, the full variable domain is DGGITQSPKYLFRKEGQNVTLSCEQNLNHDAMYWYRQDPGQGLRLIYYSQIVNDFQKGDIAEGYSVSREKKESFPLTVTSAQKNPTAFYLCASSPGTGSAGNTIYFGEGSWLTVV.

This clone has just one count. V and J are TRBV27 and TRBJ1-6; D gene unclear. V gave up 4 bases and J gave up 9 bases, with 10 bases separating them. Germline loops: CDR1 MNHEY, CDR2 SMNVEV (reference sequence). The CDR3 runs to 13 residues. The CDR3 loop reads CASSYREGSPLHF. In DNA, the CDR3 is TGTGCCAGCAGTTATCGGGAGGGTTCACCCCTCCACTTT.

The chain recombines TRBV28 with TRBJ2-5, with D hard to call. The CDR3 totals 12 residues. Trimming took 7 bases from V and 3 from J, leaving 9 bases between them. Germline CDR1 MDHEN, CDR2 SYDVKM. The CDR3 DNA sequence: TGTGCCAGCACTACAGCAGAAGAGACCCAGTACTTC. Its protein is CASTTAEETQYF.

The chain employs TRBV5-1 and TRBJ2-5; 8 bases align to TRBD2. The CDR3 length is 15 residues. CDR1 is SGHRS, CDR2 YFSETQ, per germline. Trimming removed 0 bases from V and 5 bases from J; junction bases left unmatched: 6. CDR3 loop: CASSLDGTSGETQYF. The CDR3 region has the DNA TGCGCCAGCAGCTTGGATGGGACTAGTGGCGAGACCCAGTACTTC.

This chain connects TRBV10-3 to TRBJ2-7; no reliable D call. The germline V and J ends were trimmed by 3 bases and 6 bases, with 6 bases remaining between them. From germline, CDR1 is ENHRY and CDR2 SYGVKD. The CDR3 has 11 residues. The DNA of the CDR3 is TGTGCCATCAGTGACAGTCCCGAGCAGTACTTC. Its protein product is CAISDSPEQYF.

This sequence joins TRBV5-3 and TRBJ2-3; D is perhaps TRBD2 (7 bases). TRBV5-3 is flagged as an ORF with uncertain function. The CDR3 spans 16 residues. V was trimmed by 4 bases and J by 5 bases, leaving 20 bases between them. The CDR3 sequence is CARSPVPGGPRDTQYF. The CDR3 nucleotides are TGTGCCAGAAGCCCCGTGCCGGGGGGCCCCCGAGATACGCAGTATTTT.

This clone was seen only a few times. CDR3 DNA sequence: TGCGCCAGCAGCACTACAGGGAGCGGTTCACCCCTCCACTTT. It yields the protein CASSTTGSGSPLHF. This chain joins TRBV5-1 and TRBJ1-6, with D tentatively TRBD1 (6 bases). The CDR3 covers 14 residues. The germline CDR1 and CDR2 sequences are SGHRS and YFSETQ. V was pared by 4 bases and J by 9 bases, with 14 bases between.

The chain has TRBV7-8 and TRBJ2-7; 7 bases map to TRBD2. Germline V gene lookup returns CDR1 SGHVS and CDR2 FQNEAQ. CDR3 length: 13 residues. The J segment lost 6 bases and the V segment lost 4 bases, leaving 6 bases of the junction unmatched. For the CDR3, the DNA is TGTGCCAGCAGCTGGACTAGGAACGGCGAGCAGTACGTC. It translates to CASSWTRNGEQYV.